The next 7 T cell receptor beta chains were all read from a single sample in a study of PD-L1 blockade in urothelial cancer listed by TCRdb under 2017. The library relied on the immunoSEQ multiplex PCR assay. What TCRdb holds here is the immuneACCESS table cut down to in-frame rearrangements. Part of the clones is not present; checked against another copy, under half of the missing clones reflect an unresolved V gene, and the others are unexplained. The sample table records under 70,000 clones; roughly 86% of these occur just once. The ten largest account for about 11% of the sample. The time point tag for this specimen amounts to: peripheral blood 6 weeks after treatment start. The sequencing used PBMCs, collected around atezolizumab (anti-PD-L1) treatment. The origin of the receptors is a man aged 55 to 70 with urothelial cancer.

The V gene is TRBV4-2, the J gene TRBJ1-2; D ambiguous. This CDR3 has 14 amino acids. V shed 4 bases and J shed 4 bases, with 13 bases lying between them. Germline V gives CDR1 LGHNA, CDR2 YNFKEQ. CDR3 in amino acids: CASSPADGSYGYTF. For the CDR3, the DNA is TGTGCCAGCAGCCCAGCCGACGGGAGCTATGGCTACACCTTC.

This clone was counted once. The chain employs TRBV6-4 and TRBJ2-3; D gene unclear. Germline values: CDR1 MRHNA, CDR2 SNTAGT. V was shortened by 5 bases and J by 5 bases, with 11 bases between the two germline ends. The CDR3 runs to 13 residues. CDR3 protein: CASSNQFGDTQYF. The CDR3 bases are TGTGCCAGCAGTAATCAATTCGGAGATACGCAGTATTTT.

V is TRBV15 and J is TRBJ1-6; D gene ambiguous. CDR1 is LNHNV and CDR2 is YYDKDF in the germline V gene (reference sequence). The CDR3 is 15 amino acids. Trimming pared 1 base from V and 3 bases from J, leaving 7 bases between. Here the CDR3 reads CATSRGSGYNSPLHF. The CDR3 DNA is TGTGCCACCAGCAGAGGCTCAGGCTATAATTCACCCCTCCACTTT.

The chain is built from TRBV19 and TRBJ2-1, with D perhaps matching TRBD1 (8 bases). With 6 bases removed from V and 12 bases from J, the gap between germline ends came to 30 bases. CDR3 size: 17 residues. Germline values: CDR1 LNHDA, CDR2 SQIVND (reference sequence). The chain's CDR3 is CASSPNQGARSGGGQFF. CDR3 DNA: TGTGCCAGTAGCCCCAACCAGGGGGCAAGGTCGGGAGGTGGGCAGTTCTTC. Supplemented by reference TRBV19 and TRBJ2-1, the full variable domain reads DGGITQSPKYLFRKEGQNVTLSCEQNLNHDAMYWYRQDPGQGLRLIYYSQIVNDFQKGDIAEGYSVSREKKESFPLTVTSAQKNPTAFYLCASSPNQGARSGGGQFFGPGTRLTVL.

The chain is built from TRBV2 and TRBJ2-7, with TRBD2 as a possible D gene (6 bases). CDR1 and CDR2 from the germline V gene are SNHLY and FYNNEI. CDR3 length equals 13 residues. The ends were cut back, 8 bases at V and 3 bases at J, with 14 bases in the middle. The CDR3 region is CASSFGEDYEQYF. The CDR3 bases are TGTGCCAGCTCCTTCGGGGAGGACTACGAGCAGTACTTC.

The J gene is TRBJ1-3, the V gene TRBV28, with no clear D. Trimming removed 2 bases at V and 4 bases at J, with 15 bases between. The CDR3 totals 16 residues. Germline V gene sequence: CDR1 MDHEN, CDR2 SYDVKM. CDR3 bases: TGTGCCAGCAGTTTAACGGAGTGGGTCGGAGGAAACACCATATATTTT. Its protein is CASSLTEWVGGNTIYF.

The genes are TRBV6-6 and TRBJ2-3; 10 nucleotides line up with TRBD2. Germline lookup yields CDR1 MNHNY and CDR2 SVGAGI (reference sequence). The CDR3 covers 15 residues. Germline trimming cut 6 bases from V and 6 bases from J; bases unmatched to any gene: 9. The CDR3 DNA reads TGTGCCAGCAGAACGACTAGCGGGTCCGAGGATACGCAGTATTTT. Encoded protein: CASRTTSGSEDTQYF.